What follows are 18 T cell receptor beta chains derived from one specimen sequenced in a study of CD8+ T cells in alopecia areata. After isolation, RNA underwent reverse transcription to generate cDNA as the sequencing template. TCRdb's copy holds only in-frame clones and misses some; the assay was immunoSEQ multiplex PCR. The sample holds about 100,000 clones, 45% to 60% seen once. Sequenced input: NKG2D-low CD8+ T cells sorted from blood. These receptors were collected from a human donor with alopecia areata.

The J gene is TRBJ2-7, the V gene TRBV5-1; D possibly matches TRBD1 or TRBD2 (5 bases each). Germline-derived CDR1 and CDR2 are SGHRS and YFSETQ. There are 14 residues in the CDR3. V gave up 1 base and J gave up 5 bases, with 13 bases separating them. The CDR3 DNA is TGCGCCAGCAGCTTGTCACGTGGGGGTGACGAGCAGTACTTC. Residues: CASSLSRGGDEQYF.

The table lists this clone with a few counts. The rearrangement links TRBV6-6 to TRBJ2-7, with D possibly being TRBD1 (6 bases). This CDR3 is 12 amino acids long. V lost 7 bases to trimming and J lost 6 bases, with 13 bases between them. Germline V gene sequence: CDR1 MNHNY, CDR2 SVGAGI (reference sequence). The CDR3 DNA is TGTGCCAGCACAACAGGGTCTGGCGAGCAGTACTTC. This codes for CASTTGSGEQYF.

This clone occurred a few times. J is TRBJ2-3 and V is TRBV5-1; TRBD2 matches at 10 bases. With V trimmed by 3 bases and J by 2 bases, 3 bases remained unmatched. Germline V gene lookup returns CDR1 SGHRS and CDR2 YFSETQ. The CDR3 has 15 residues. CDR3 amino acids: CASSWLAGDTDTQYF. In nucleotides, the CDR3 is TGCGCCAGCAGCTGGCTAGCGGGAGACACAGATACGCAGTATTTT.

This clone appeared many times. This sequence joins TRBV5-4 and TRBJ1-1, with TRBD1 matching 7 bases. The CDR3 sequence is 14 residues long. Germline V gene sequence: CDR1 SGHNT, CDR2 YYREEE (reference sequence). V shed 0 bases, J shed 8 bases, and the junction held 7 bases outside the gene matches. The CDR3 coding sequence is TGTGCCAGCAGCTTGGCCGTAGCGACAGGGGAAGCTTTCTTT. Its protein product is CASSLAVATGEAFF.

This chain links TRBV19 with TRBJ2-1, with D hard to call. The germline V gene has CDR1 LNHDA and CDR2 SQIVND (reference sequence). The CDR3 runs 13 residues. The ends were cut back, 0 bases at V and 8 bases at J, with 8 bases in the middle. Here the CDR3 reads CASSIEFLDEQFF. Written as DNA, the CDR3 is TGTGCCAGTAGTATAGAATTCCTGGATGAGCAGTTCTTC.

This clone was counted between two and nine times. The chain employs TRBV29-1 and TRBJ2-7; TRBD2 matches 8 bases. Per the germline V gene, CDR1 is SQVTM and CDR2 is ANQGSEA. The CDR3 runs to 15 residues. The trim removed 0 bases at V and 4 bases at J, leaving 8 bases unmatched. Here the CDR3 reads CSVEDERELKYEQYF. CDR3 bases: TGCAGCGTTGAAGATGAGCGGGAGTTAAAGTACGAGCAGTACTTC.

The rearrangement joins TRBV27 to TRBJ1-5; D possibly corresponds to TRBD1 (6 bases). In germline, CDR1 is MNHEY, CDR2 SMNVEV (reference sequence). V lost 4 bases, J lost 7 bases, and 14 bases lay in between. This CDR3 has 14 amino acids. In nucleotides, the CDR3 is TGTGCCAGCAGTTCAACAGGGCGAATCCAGCCCCAGCATTTT. It yields the protein CASSSTGRIQPQHF.

This rearrangement joins TRBV5-1 to TRBJ1-1, with D uncertain. CDR1 is SGHRS, CDR2 YFSETQ, per germline. This CDR3 has 11 amino acids. V was shortened by 6 bases and J by 4 bases, with 7 bases between the two germline ends. The CDR3 spells CASMTGTEAFF. CDR3 bases: TGCGCCAGCATGACGGGCACTGAAGCTTTCTTT.

The chain has TRBV5-1 and TRBJ1-1, with TRBD1 matching over 10 bases. The germline V gene encodes CDR1 SGHRS and CDR2 YFSETQ. This CDR3 has 15 amino acids. The V gene end was trimmed by 4 bases and the J gene end by 4 bases; junction bases not matched to a gene: 7. The CDR3 sequence: CASSHPGTGVTEAFF. CDR3 in DNA: TGCGCCAGCAGCCATCCGGGGACAGGGGTCACTGAAGCTTTCTTT.

V gene TRBV25-1 combines with J gene TRBJ1-1, with TRBD1 matching over 8 bases. The CDR3 contains 14 residues. Germline V CDR1 and CDR2: MGHDK, SYGVNS. J lost 6 bases, V lost 3 bases, and 6 bases had no gene match. The CDR3 region is CASSDLDRGAEAFF. CDR3 DNA: TGTGCCAGCAGTGATCTCGACAGGGGTGCTGAAGCTTTCTTT.

The genes are TRBV4-1 and TRBJ2-3, with D tentatively TRBD2 (6 bases). Trimming cost V 0 bases and J 9 bases, with 25 bases left between them. Germline values: CDR1 MGHRA, CDR2 YSYEKL. The CDR3 spans 18 residues. The CDR3 sequence is CASSQDGLSEGRPLTQYF. The CDR3, as DNA: TGCGCCAGCAGCCAAGATGGATTGTCGGAGGGGCGGCCATTGACGCAGTATTTT.

V and J are TRBV25-1 and TRBJ2-1, with D possibly TRBD2 on 7 matching bases. The germline CDR1 and CDR2 sequences are MGHDK and SYGVNS. This CDR3 has 15 amino acids. The germline V and J ends were trimmed by 5 bases and 5 bases, with 16 bases remaining between them. The CDR3 loop reads CASSSRGASDNEQFF. The CDR3 DNA follows: TGTGCCAGCAGTTCACGGGGGGCGTCGGACAATGAGCAGTTCTTC.

The rearrangement uses TRBV7-9 and TRBJ2-5; the match to TRBD2 covers 7 bases. Per the germline V gene, CDR1 is SEHNR and CDR2 is FQNEAQ (reference sequence). V trimming: 8 bases; J trimming: 5 bases; junction bases outside the gene matches: 14. The CDR3 has 15 amino acids. In DNA form, the CDR3 reads TGTGCCAGCGCGGGGGAGACTCGGTCGTGGGAGACCCAGTACTTC. Its translation is CASAGETRSWETQYF.

The gene calls are TRBV7-8 and TRBJ2-7, with D tentatively TRBD2 (5 bases). Trimming shortened V by 3 bases and J by 2 bases, and 14 bases separated the two germline ends. Looked up from germline, CDR1 is SGHVS and CDR2 is FQNEAQ. This CDR3 is 15 amino acids long. The CDR3 loop reads CASSFRLGEAYEQYF. The CDR3 region has the DNA TGTGCCAGCAGCTTCAGGTTGGGAGAGGCCTACGAGCAGTACTTC. Full variable domain (remainder filled in from reference TRBV7-8 and TRBJ2-7): GAGVSQSPRYKVAKRGQDVALRCDPISGHVSLFWYQQALGQGPEFLTYFQNEAQLDKSGLPSDRFFAERPEGSVSTLKIQRTQQEDSAVYLCASSFRLGEAYEQYFGPGTRLTVT.

The chain joins TRBV5-1 to TRBJ1-2; no reliable D call. Germline-derived CDR1 and CDR2 are SGHRS and YFSETQ. This CDR3 has 11 residues. Trimming removed 3 bases from V and 8 bases from J, with 8 bases in between. Here the CDR3 reads CASSSASGYTF. CDR3 in DNA: TGCGCCAGCAGCTCCGCCTCAGGCTACACCTTC.

V and J are TRBV9 and TRBJ2-1, with TRBD2 matching over 9 bases. This CDR3 has 17 amino acids. V was pared by 3 bases and J by 2 bases, with 9 bases of the junction left unmatched. The germline V gene has CDR1 SGDLS and CDR2 YYNGEE. For the CDR3, the DNA is TGTGCCAGCAGCGACCCTAGCGGGGCCCCCGCCTACAATGAGCAGTTCTTC. It specifies CASSDPSGAPAYNEQFF.

The gene calls are TRBV7-9 and TRBJ2-1; unclear D gene. CDR1 and CDR2 from the germline V gene are SEHNR and FQNEAQ (reference sequence). This CDR3 region has 13 residues. V gave up 1 base and J gave up 7 bases, with 8 bases separating them. The CDR3 here is CASSLGVLNEQFF. In DNA form, the CDR3 reads TGTGCCAGCAGCTTAGGGGTATTGAATGAGCAGTTCTTC.

Worth noting for this clone: At one of its ends the junction is not consistent with the germline gene, which may arise from a read error. V is TRBV7-9 and J is TRBJ1-1; D uncertain. Germline CDR1 is SEHNR and CDR2 is FQNEAQ (reference sequence). The CDR3 sequence is 11 residues long. The CDR3 loop reads CASSFLTEAFF. The CDR3 DNA follows: TGTGCCAGCAGCTTCCTAACTGAAGCCTTCTTT.